This entry concerns a single T cell receptor beta chain. This clonotype was detected only a few times. Its antigen is unknown. Base qualities were left out, and no much larger clone turns up one base away. The CDR3, cysteine through phenylalanine, is 15 amino acids long. Solely the CDR3 DNA is kept, with 45 bases framed from the first base. CDR1 and CDR2, looked up from the germline V gene, are LGHNA and YNFKEQ. V loses 4 bases of germline sequence and J loses 4 bases, and the interval between the two ends is 16 bases. This entry is derived from a study of blood T cells in healthy people across ages (dated by TCRdb to the mid-2010s). Background on the whole study: In model experiments, template switching captured roughly one uniquely barcoded TCR beta cDNA molecule for every two T cells. The study measured age-related changes in TCR beta repertoire diversity using deep sequencing normalized with unique cDNA molecular identifiers. Two additional independent replicas of 1 million unique cDNA reads from the same blood draw were analyzed for two donors (one aged 18 to 30 and one aged 80 or older). The donors were divided into four age groups: young (average around 16 years), middle-aged (about 40), aged (about 60) and long-lived (roughly 82). Overall study outcomes, separate from this receptor: Estimates of total diversity based on one million sequenced T cells were regarded as lower bounds and as underestimates. Compared with the aged group, the long-lived group had more naive CD4+ T cells, fewer expanded clones and increased TCR diversity, suggesting age selection. The CMV infection status of donors was not known, potentially confounding age-related changes in expanded clonotypes. Observed TCR beta diversity correlated strongly with the percentage of naive T cells measured by flow cytometry. As age increased, observed TCR beta diversity per million T cells dropped in a roughly linear way, and a significant reduction was already evident by age approximately 40. Because profiling used bulk unsorted PBMCs, naive and antigen-experienced compartments could not be compared conclusively.

Systemically healthy Caucasian individuals from Russia, 35 to 40 in total and aged about 6 to 100 years, were included as donors. Each donor gave 8 to 10 milliliters of peripheral blood, drawn into EDTA-treated Vacutainer tubes. Ficoll-Paque density-gradient centrifugation was used to isolate PBMCs, with at least 6.5 million per sample. Trizol reagent was used to extract total RNA from the PBMCs, yielding at least 6 micrograms per sample. For every donor, flow cytometry on a PBMC aliquot measured the percentage of naive CD45RAhigh/CD27high T cells. The library was prepared using 5' RACE. The instrument was an Illumina HiSeq 2500. A second PCR of about 6 to 11 cycles was performed with a sample-barcoded 5' primer and a J-beta primer mix. Each TCR beta cDNA molecule received a unique molecular identifier from a template-switch 5' adaptor carrying 12 random nucleotides. At least 3 million CDR3-containing paired-end reads were obtained from each sample. All of the RNA was converted into first-strand cDNA using the Mint cDNA synthesis kit, with a TRBC-specific oligonucleotide serving as the primer. Following uracil-DNA glycosylase treatment, all cDNA underwent a first 18-cycle PCR with the universal primers M1SS and BC2_uni_R. From the authors' description of their analysis: Each sample was normalized by randomly selecting 1 million high-quality reads, each carrying a distinct molecular identifier. Instead of being binned into consensus sequences, reads with shared molecular identifiers were discarded. MiTCR, set to a Q25 quality threshold and the strictest error-elimination algorithm, was used for CDR3 identification, clonotype clustering and error correction. A nonparametric unseen species model using Euler transformation provided a lower-bound estimate of total TCR beta diversity. TCRdb reprocessed the public reads (quality trimming at Q25 with fastp, clone calling with MiXCR) and kept in-frame beta chains. When rows share a CDR3 protein, they turn into one entry using the most common DNA and genes. TCRdb, not the authors, supplied the V and J calls. Recorded for this sample are 1 million or so distinct CDR3 sequences; approximately 25% of them occurred a single time. Around 0.75% of the sample comes from the top ten.

A further study also used this sample, focusing on T cells of mothers and their children. As that second study puts it: Nine systemically healthy Caucasian individuals served as donors, namely three mothers together with their six children. cDNA synthesis used all of the extracted RNA, with around 1.5 ug of RNA in each 15 ul reaction. Sample barcodes and 2-4 random nucleotides were added via the M1S primer in the second PCR. Over 9.5 million TCR beta CDR3 reads came from each mother, compared with around 3 million reads from each child. TCR recombination output is similarly shaped by thymic selection in related and unrelated pairs, with a minor effect exerted by inherited differences. Normalized repertoire overlap was always slightly but never significantly higher in related than unrelated mother-child pairs. No persistent microchimeric T cell clones were detected, at a sensitivity of approximately 110 clones per million clonotypes. The study used deep NGS to compare TCR beta repertoires of mothers and children, seeking features distinguishing related mother-child pairs from unrelated individuals. Mothers averaged roughly 36 +/- 4 years of age and children averaged around 10 +/- 4 years. After adapter ligation was performed with NEBNext reagents, the libraries were sequenced on an Illumina HiSeq 2000 with 100+100 nt paired-end reads. To avoid cross-contamination, the mother libraries and the child libraries were prepared a month apart and sequenced in separate runs. Between about 500,000 and 2,100,000 distinct TCR beta clonotypes were identified per donor. Naive TCR beta clonotypes were estimated from low-frequency clonotypes matched to each donor's FACS-determined naive share, without sorting.

The chain employs TRBV4-2 and TRBJ2-5; the D gene is unclear. Sequenced sample: blood. The TCR sequence derives from a girl aged 2-15 years in good health. The nucleotide sequence is given as TGTGCCAGCAGCCCGCTGAAGTCACTCCCAGAGACCCAGTACTTC. Translation gives CASSPLKSLPETQYF.